The clone carrying this T cell receptor (beta chain) came up many times. Antigen unknown. V was pared by 5 bases and J by 6 bases, with 16 bases between. This CDR3 is built from 14 residues. From germline, CDR1 is MNHNS and CDR2 SASEGT. This sample was taken from a study of early T cells in non-severe SARS-CoV-2 infection. Study background: Sequencing targeted bulk RNA from unsorted whole blood, leaving chains unpaired. Study-level results: Matching against VDJdb likely underestimated virus-specific expansions, favoring anti-spike CD8.

cDNA molecules, individually, were tagged with unique molecular identifiers. TCRdb re-analysed the 5' RACE reads in MiXCR, keeping a single row per CDR3 protein. The data hold some 45,000 distinct CDR3 sequences, with less than 4.5% observed a single time. The sample was whole blood. The origin of this receptor is an adult who was a healthcare worker with PCR-confirmed SARS-CoV-2 infection or an uninfected control (not recorded which). V gene TRBV6-1 combines with J gene TRBJ1-2, with a tentative D call TRBD1 (5 bases). Here the CDR3 DNA reads TGTGCCAGCAGTCCACGTTCGGGACTAGATGGCTACACCTTC. Its translation: CASSPRSGLDGYTF.